The 2 T cell receptor beta chains listed next were all sequenced from one sample in a study of radiotherapy plus CTLA-4 blockade in lung cancer. Produced via immunoSEQ multiplex PCR; TCRdb's table is partial and in-frame only. Of about 73,000 clones in the sample, about nine tenths were seen once. Sequencing used peripheral blood, obtained from a patient treated with radiotherapy plus ipilimumab. The receptors come from a human donor with non-small cell lung cancer that progressed on radiotherapy plus ipilimumab.

The chain recombines TRBV5-1 with TRBJ2-5; a possible D gene is TRBD1 (5 bases). V lost 0 bases, J lost 2 bases, and 14 bases lay in between. CDR3 length equals 16 residues. Per the germline V gene, CDR1 is SGHRS and CDR2 is YFSETQ. DNA for the CDR3: TGCGCCAGCAGCTTGGTGTTAGGGGATCGGCAAGAGACCCAGTACTTC. It encodes CASSLVLGDRQETQYF.

V and J are TRBV27 and TRBJ2-1, with TRBD2 matching over 11 bases. In germline, CDR1 is MNHEY, CDR2 SMNVEV (reference sequence). CDR3 size: 15 residues. The J segment lost 4 bases and the V segment lost 8 bases, leaving 7 bases of the junction unmatched. CDR3 protein: CASSQGTSGYNEQFF. CDR3 nucleotides: TGTGCCAGCTCCCAAGGGACTAGCGGATACAATGAGCAGTTCTTC.